This passage covers 20 T cell receptor beta chains from one sample sequenced in a study of blood T cell repertoires in COVID-19 (TCRdb year 2020). Preparation of the library involved the immunoSEQ multiplex PCR assay. In TCRdb, the immuneACCESS table is reduced to in-frame sequences with V and J assigned. These tables do not hold every clone; where another copy was compared, an unresolved V gene accounts for under half, and the others remain unexplained. A total of 50,000 to 70,000 clones appear in this sample, around nine tenths of them only once. About 9.3% of the sample is in the top ten clones. The sample was peripheral blood. These receptors came from a woman older than 75 with active COVID-19.

This chain connects TRBV6-4 to TRBJ2-3, with D possibly matching TRBD1 (6 bases). The CDR3 loop spans 13 amino acids. Deletions cut 6 bases from V and 5 bases from J, with 12 bases between. Germline CDR1 MRHNA, CDR2 SNTAGT. CDR3 sequence reads: CASRENREDTQYF. DNA of the CDR3: TGTGCCAGCAGAGAGAACAGGGAAGATACGCAGTATTTT.

The gene calls are TRBV5-1 and TRBJ1-2; TRBD1 matches 9 bases. The germline V gene has CDR1 SGHRS and CDR2 YFSETQ. The V gene end was trimmed by 4 bases and the J gene end by 6 bases; junction bases not matched to a gene: 7. CDR3 length: 14 residues. The CDR3, as DNA: TGCGCCAGCAGCCTCCGGACAGGGGATGATGGCTACACCTTC. Its protein is CASSLRTGDDGYTF. Using reference TRBV5-1 and TRBJ1-2 for the parts outside the CDR3, the full variable domain is KAGVTQTPRYLIKTRGQQVTLSCSPISGHRSVSWYQQTPGQGLQFLFEYFSETQRNKGNFPGRFSGRQFSNSRSEMNVSTLELGDSALYLCASSLRTGDDGYTFGSGTRLTVV.

This chain connects TRBV3-1 (or the pseudogene TRBV3-2) to TRBJ1-1; no definite D call. Germline loops: CDR1 LGHDT, CDR2 YNNKEL (reference sequence). The CDR3 is 14 residues long. V gave up 0 bases and J gave up 11 bases, with 16 bases separating them. The CDR3 region is CASSQDISSGRAFF. The CDR3 DNA follows: TGTGCCAGCAGCCAAGATATTAGTAGCGGCAGGGCTTTCTTT.

The V and J genes are TRBV7-2 and TRBJ2-1, with 8 nucleotides matching TRBD2. V dropped 5 bases and J dropped 6; count of bases not matched to a gene: 9. The CDR3 is made up of 15 amino acids. CDR1 is SGHTA, CDR2 FQGNSA, per germline. CDR3 sequence: CASSQRTSSLNEQFF. CDR3 nucleotides: TGTGCCAGCAGCCAAAGGACTAGCAGCCTCAATGAGCAGTTCTTC.

The rearrangement joins TRBV5-4 to TRBJ2-5; D is undetermined. Germline CDR1 reads SGHNT; CDR2 reads YYREEE (reference sequence). V was cut by 4 bases and J by 0 bases, with 7 bases left in between. This CDR3 contains 13 residues. Here the CDR3 reads CASSAVYQETQYF. The CDR3 nucleotides are TGTGCCAGCAGCGCAGTGTACCAAGAGACCCAGTACTTC.

The chain links TRBV24-1 to TRBJ1-2, with D unresolved. Germline V gene sequence: CDR1 KGHDR, CDR2 SFDVKD. The CDR3 is 14 amino acids. V was pared by 2 bases and J by 5 bases, with 11 bases between. CDR3 DNA: TGTGCCACCAGTGATTCCCTGAGCGCGTATGGCTACACCTTC. As protein: CATSDSLSAYGYTF.

This chain uses TRBV5-6 with TRBJ1-3; possibly TRBD1 for D (5 bases). This CDR3 is built from 15 residues. Germline V gives CDR1 SGHDT, CDR2 YYEEEE. Trimming pared 5 bases from V and 7 bases from J, leaving 19 bases between. CDR3 sequence reads: CASSKDPGSRNTIYF. CDR3 nucleotide sequence: TGTGCCAGCAGTAAAGACCCAGGGTCGCGGAACACCATATATTTT.

The chain joins TRBV7-8 to TRBJ2-5; perhaps TRBD1 as D (6 bases). V was cut by 5 bases and J by 3 bases, with 13 bases left in between. This CDR3 is built from 14 residues. Germline CDR1 is SGHVS and CDR2 is FQNEAQ. In DNA form, the CDR3 reads TGTGCCAGCAGCGTTAACAGGGCTGAAGAGACCCAGTACTTC. Protein product: CASSVNRAEETQYF.

This chain links TRBV18 with TRBJ1-2, with TRBD1 identical over 9 bases. The CDR3 length is 15 residues. J gave up 5 bases and V 1 base, and 5 bases lay outside the gene matches. Germline CDR1 and CDR2: KGHSH and LQKENI. The CDR3 nucleotides read TGTGCCAGCTCACCACAACAGGGGGCGGGATATGGCTACACCTTC. This encodes CASSPQQGAGYGYTF.

V usage is TRBV6-5 and J usage is TRBJ2-2; D is uncertain. The V end lost 6 bases, the J end lost 6 bases, and 8 bases lay between the germline ends. In germline, CDR1 is MNHEY, CDR2 SVGAGI. This CDR3 has 12 residues. CDR3 DNA sequence: TGTGCCAGCAGCATCAGGTCCGGGGAGCTGTTTTTT. This gives the protein CASSIRSGELFF.

V is TRBV9 and J is TRBJ2-1; a possible D gene is TRBD2 (5 bases). CDR3 size: 17 residues. The V end lost 4 bases, the J end lost 0 bases, and 17 bases lay between the germline ends. Germline V gene sequence: CDR1 SGDLS, CDR2 YYNGEE. CDR3 sequence reads: CASSSPIAPSSYNEQFF. CDR3 in DNA: TGTGCCAGCAGCAGCCCCATAGCGCCCAGCTCCTACAATGAGCAGTTCTTC.

V usage is TRBV10-1 and J usage is TRBJ2-2, with a tentative D call TRBD2 (5 bases). Germline lookup yields CDR1 WNHNN and CDR2 SYGVQD (reference sequence). This CDR3 region has 15 residues. V was clipped by 5 bases and J by 0 bases, with 10 bases between them. The CDR3, as DNA: TGCGCCAGCAGTTCGGGGTTCGCGAACACCGGGGAGCTGTTTTTT. This gives the protein CASSSGFANTGELFF.

V gene TRBV7-9 combines with J gene TRBJ2-1; TRBD2 aligns across 8 bases. This CDR3 is 13 amino acids long. V was clipped by 3 bases and J by 14 bases; unmatched bases: 9. Germline V lookup: CDR1 SEHNR, CDR2 FQNEAQ (reference sequence). DNA for the CDR3: TGTGCCAGCAGCTTTTCGAAAGCGGGAGAGGAGTTCTTC. Protein sequence: CASSFSKAGEEFF.

This chain connects TRBV6-6 to TRBJ1-1; TRBD1 matches 8 bases. Germline V gene sequence: CDR1 MNHNY, CDR2 SVGAGI (reference sequence). The trim removed 6 bases at V and 5 bases at J, leaving 8 bases unmatched. The CDR3 length is 14 residues. In DNA, the CDR3 is TGTGCCAGCAGCCCCCGGACAGGGTGGACTGAAGCTTTCTTT. Translating it yields CASSPRTGWTEAFF.

V usage is TRBV5-6 and J usage is TRBJ1-6; TRBD1 matches 9 bases. In germline, CDR1 is SGHDT, CDR2 YYEEEE. The CDR3 is 14 residues long. Trimming cost V 4 bases and J 10 bases; bases outside gene matches: 6. CDR3 bases: TGTGCCAGCAGCGCGGACAGGGGTGAATCACCCCTCCACTTT. Protein sequence: CASSADRGESPLHF.

The chain recombines TRBV3-1 (or the pseudogene TRBV3-2) with TRBJ2-6; D perhaps matches TRBD1 (6 bases). Per germline, CDR1 LGHDT and CDR2 YNNKEL (reference sequence). V dropped 1 base and J dropped 0 bases, with 13 bases sitting between them. The CDR3 sequence is 18 residues long. The CDR3 loop reads CASSQGGGQSSGANVLTF. The CDR3 nucleotides are TGTGCCAGCAGCCAAGGCGGCGGACAGAGCTCTGGGGCCAACGTCCTGACTTTC.

V usage is TRBV5-1 and J usage is TRBJ2-2; 9 bases fit TRBD1. CDR1 is SGHRS, CDR2 YFSETQ, per germline. The CDR3 runs to 15 residues. Trimming cost V 3 bases and J 6 bases; bases outside gene matches: 6. For the CDR3, the DNA is TGCGCCAGCAGCTGGGGGGACAGGGATGCCGGGGAGCTGTTTTTT. Translation gives CASSWGDRDAGELFF.

This chain links TRBV24-1 with TRBJ2-1; 8 nucleotides match TRBD1. The germline V gene has CDR1 KGHDR and CDR2 SFDVKD. V shed 2 bases and J 3 bases; nucleotides not matched to a gene: 5. The length of the CDR3 is 16 residues. The CDR3: CATSDSGTGDYNEQFF. Here the CDR3 DNA reads TGTGCCACCAGTGATTCGGGGACAGGTGACTACAATGAGCAGTTCTTC.

J is TRBJ1-2 and V is TRBV6-5; no definite D call. Between the trimmed V and J ends, which lost 0 bases and 8 bases, there was a span of 10 bases. This CDR3 has 13 residues. Germline assignment: CDR1 MNHEY and CDR2 SVGAGI. This chain's CDR3 is CASSYSADTGYTF. Written as DNA, the CDR3 is TGTGCCAGCAGTTACTCGGCAGACACAGGCTACACCTTC.

This rearrangement joins TRBV5-4 to TRBJ2-5, with TRBD2 matching over 9 bases. This CDR3 spans 15 amino acids. The germline V gene encodes CDR1 SGHNT and CDR2 YYREEE (reference sequence). J was trimmed by 5 bases and V by 2 bases; bases with no gene match: 7. CDR3 nucleotide sequence: TGTGCCAGCAGCTTAAGCGGGAGGCCCGGGGAGACCCAGTACTTC. Protein product: CASSLSGRPGETQYF.